Below are 27 T cell receptor beta chains sequenced from a single sample in a study of blood T cell repertoires in COVID-19 (dated by TCRdb to the early 2020s). Receptor amplification or capture employed the immunoSEQ multiplex PCR assay. Drawn from immuneACCESS, this table holds only the in-frame rearrangements with V and J called that TCRdb kept. Clones are partly lost; checked studies trace under half to an unresolved V gene and leave the rest unexplained. For this sample there are 160,000 or so clones; around four fifths appear just once. Of the sample, about 8% falls within the top ten clones. The sequencing input was PBMCs or T cells enriched from blood (not recorded which). Receptors were obtained from a woman between 50 and 59 years old who had recovered from COVID-19.

The gene calls are TRBV11-3 and TRBJ2-1, with a tentative D call TRBD1 (5 bases). V dropped 4 bases and J dropped 12 bases, with 13 bases sitting between them. CDR3 length equals 12 residues. The V gene's germline CDR1 is SGHNT and CDR2 YENEEA. CDR3 protein: CASSSQGTGQFF. CDR3 nucleotides: TGTGCCAGCAGCTCGCAGGGAACGGGGCAGTTCTTC.

The CDR3 reads CASSLVAGNEQYF. The CDR3 DNA sequence: TGTGCCAGCAGCTTGGTGGCGGGTAACGAGCAGTACTTC. The chain links TRBV5-4 to TRBJ2-7, with D perhaps matching TRBD2 (5 bases). The germline gives CDR1 SGHNT, CDR2 YYREEE (reference sequence). Trimming cost V 0 bases and J 5 bases, with 9 bases left between them. This CDR3 comprises 13 residues. The full variable domain, in which reference TRBV5-4 and TRBJ2-7 provide the parts outside the CDR3, is ETGVTQSPTHLIKTRGQQVTLRCSSQSGHNTVSWYQQALGQGPQFIFQYYREEENGRGNFPPRFSGLQFPNYSSELNVNALELDDSALYLCASSLVAGNEQYFGPGTRLTVT.

The J gene is TRBJ2-7, the V gene TRBV16; 9 positions agree with TRBD1. This CDR3 is built from 17 residues. Germline values: CDR1 KGHSY, CDR2 FQNENV. Losses at the gene ends were 2 bases for V and 1 base for J; bases not matched to a gene: 9. Here the CDR3 reads CASSQPVDRGISYEQYF. In nucleotides, the CDR3 is TGTGCCAGCAGCCAACCCGTTGACAGGGGGATTTCCTACGAGCAGTACTTC.

This clone showed up just a few times. This CDR3 reads CASSTGTVYNSPLHF. The DNA of the CDR3 is TGTGCCAGCAGCACAGGGACAGTTTATAATTCACCCCTCCACTTT. The V gene is TRBV3-1 (or the pseudogene TRBV3-2), the J gene TRBJ1-6; 7 bases align to TRBD1. Trimming cost V 5 bases and J 4 bases; bases outside gene matches: 5. Per the germline V gene, CDR1 is LGHDT and CDR2 is YNNKEL (reference sequence). The CDR3 has 15 residues.

J is TRBJ1-6 and V is TRBV5-4; D is possibly TRBD1 (5 bases). Germline lookup yields CDR1 SGHNT and CDR2 YYREEE (reference sequence). This CDR3 region has 16 residues. The V gene lost 0 bases and the J gene lost 7 bases, with 14 bases spanning the gap. The CDR3: CASSLDGGFSNSPLHF. In DNA, the CDR3 is TGTGCCAGCAGCTTGGATGGGGGGTTCAGCAATTCACCCCTCCACTTT.

The chain recombines TRBV5-6 with TRBJ1-3; TRBD1 matches 7 bases. Trimming removed 4 bases from V and 5 bases from J; junction bases left unmatched: 6. Germline V gene data show CDR1 as SGHDT and CDR2 as YYEEEE. This CDR3 has 14 residues. CDR3 region: CASSPGQMRNTIYF. For the CDR3, the DNA is TGTGCCAGCAGCCCGGGACAGATGAGAAACACCATATATTTT.

This sequence joins TRBV7-2 and TRBJ2-3, with D unresolved. CDR3 length: 15 residues. Germline CDR1 SGHTA, CDR2 FQGNSA. V was clipped by 0 bases and J by 1 base, with 8 bases between them. Here the CDR3 reads CASSLAAVRTDTQYF. Here the CDR3 DNA reads TGTGCCAGCAGCTTAGCTGCAGTACGCACAGATACGCAGTATTTT.

The rearrangement uses TRBV28 and TRBJ2-7; 8 bases map to TRBD1. Germline V CDR1 and CDR2: MDHEN, SYDVKM. The V gene end was trimmed by 10 bases and the J gene end by 3 bases; junction bases not matched to a gene: 8. This CDR3 has 13 residues. CDR3 residues: CANPTGGIYEQYF. The CDR3 DNA reads TGTGCCAATCCCACAGGGGGAATCTACGAGCAGTACTTC.

The count of this clone is one. The chain links TRBV6-2 or TRBV6-3 to TRBJ1-2; D perhaps matches TRBD1 (6 bases). Germline loops: CDR1 MNHEY, CDR2 SVGEGT. V dropped 1 base and J dropped 7 bases, with 10 bases sitting between them. This CDR3 spans 13 amino acids. The DNA of the CDR3 is TGTGCCAGCAGTTACTGGGCAGGGGTTGGCTACACCTTC. Its translation is CASSYWAGVGYTF.

V is TRBV9 and J is TRBJ2-7, with D perhaps matching TRBD2 (6 bases). Germline assignment: CDR1 SGDLS and CDR2 YYNGEE. The V and J ends lost 4 bases and 3 bases respectively, with 14 bases between them. There are 14 residues in the CDR3. The CDR3 nucleotides read TGTGCCAGCAGCCCGGGACTGGATCACTACGAGCAGTACTTC. Protein product: CASSPGLDHYEQYF.

This clone was seen a few times. The CDR3 loop reads CASSLQGGSGANVLTF. The DNA of the CDR3 is TGTGCCAGTTCCTTGCAGGGAGGATCTGGGGCCAACGTCCTGACTTTC. The chain couples TRBV2 to TRBJ2-6, with D possibly being TRBD2 (6 bases). CDR1 SNHLY and CDR2 FYNNEI come from the germline V gene. The CDR3 length is 16 residues. Trimming took off 9 bases at V and 1 base at J, with 16 bases between the two ends.

This chain uses TRBV18 with TRBJ2-2; perhaps TRBD1 as D (5 bases). The CDR3 has 16 amino acids. Germline values: CDR1 KGHSH, CDR2 LQKENI. V lost 0 bases to trimming and J lost 6 bases, with 14 bases between them. CDR3 protein: CASSPPSRTLAGELFF. CDR3 nucleotides: TGTGCCAGCTCACCACCGTCCCGGACACTCGCCGGGGAGCTGTTTTTT.

The V and J genes are TRBV9 and TRBJ2-5; 12 bases are a match to TRBD2. The V gene end was trimmed by 0 bases and the J gene end by 4 bases; junction bases not matched to a gene: 1. The CDR3 runs to 15 residues. The germline CDR1 and CDR2 sequences are SGDLS and YYNGEE. For the CDR3, the DNA is TGTGCCAGCAGCGTAGCTAGCGGGAGGGCAGAGACCCAGTACTTC. Residues: CASSVASGRAETQYF. Complete variable domain (other parts from reference TRBV9 and TRBJ2-5): DSGVTQTPKHLITATGQRVTLRCSPRSGDLSVYWYQQSLDQGLQFLIQYYNGEERAKGNILERFSAQQFPDLHSELNLSSLELGDSALYFCASSVASGRAETQYFGPGTRLLVL.

This clone has a single count. The DNA for the CDR3 is TGCAGTGCTAGTGGGTCCGGGACAGTTTTTAACTATGGCTACACCTTC. Protein: CSASGSGTVFNYGYTF. The genes are TRBV20-1 and TRBJ1-2; 7 bases are a match to TRBD1. The germline V gene encodes CDR1 DFQATT and CDR2 SNEGSKA (reference sequence). After removal of 3 bases from V and 1 base from J, the junction contained 11 bases not matched to a gene. The CDR3 sequence is 16 residues long.

This clone came up once. This chain links TRBV6-1 with TRBJ2-7; 8 positions agree with TRBD1. J lost 6 bases, V lost 1 base, and 8 bases had no gene match. The length of the CDR3 is 15 residues. Germline CDR1 reads MNHNS; CDR2 reads SASEGT. The CDR3 is CASSEGTGPLLEQYF. CDR3 in DNA: TGTGCCAGCAGTGAAGGGACAGGGCCTCTCCTCGAGCAGTACTTC.

The chain uses TRBV6-5 and TRBJ1-3; possibly TRBD1 for D (6 bases). The CDR3 consists of 14 residues. The V and J ends lost 6 bases and 8 bases respectively, with 17 bases between them. From germline, CDR1 is MNHEY and CDR2 SVGAGI. The CDR3 here is CASRDPAQGHTIYF. For the CDR3, the DNA is TGTGCCAGCAGAGATCCAGCACAGGGACACACCATATATTTT.

The chain carries TRBV28 and TRBJ2-7, with a possible D match to TRBD1 (5 bases). The CDR3 has 16 residues. Looked up from germline, CDR1 is MDHEN and CDR2 is SYDVKM. Trimming left V 7 bases short and J 3 bases short, with 22 bases between. CDR3 loop: CASTPSRTQIRYEQYF. The CDR3 DNA follows: TGTGCCAGCACCCCATCCAGGACACAGATACGCTACGAGCAGTACTTC.

The chain employs TRBV7-8 and TRBJ1-4; 7 nucleotides match TRBD1. This CDR3 is 17 amino acids long. Germline CDR1 is SGHVS and CDR2 is FQNEAQ. Unmatched junction bases numbered 10, after V lost 5 bases and J lost 1 base. The CDR3 nucleotides read TGTGCCAGCAGCATAAAAAGGGGGCTGGGAACTAATGAAAAACTGTTTTTT. It encodes CASSIKRGLGTNEKLFF.

This chain connects TRBV19 to TRBJ1-1; a weak D match, TRBD1 (5 bases). This CDR3 region has 13 residues. Germline-derived CDR1 and CDR2 are LNHDA and SQIVND (reference sequence). V lost 5 bases and J 4 bases, leaving 11 bases between the germline ends. The CDR3 here is CASSGGDFTEAFF. In nucleotides, the CDR3 is TGTGCCAGTAGTGGAGGGGATTTCACTGAAGCTTTCTTT.

The chain carries TRBV18 and TRBJ2-7; 7 bases line up with TRBD2. This CDR3 has 14 residues. The J segment lost 1 base and the V segment lost 4 bases, leaving 4 bases of the junction unmatched. Germline V gene sequence: CDR1 KGHSH, CDR2 LQKENI. In nucleotides, the CDR3 is TGTGCCAGCTCACGAACGGGACTATCCTACGAGCAGTACTTC. Its translation is CASSRTGLSYEQYF. The whole variable domain, remainder taken from reference TRBV18 and TRBJ2-7, is NAGVMQNPRHLVRRRGQEARLRCSPMKGHSHVYWYRQLPEEGLKFMVYLQKENIIDESGMPKERFSAEFPKEGPSILRIQQVVRGDSAAYFCASSRTGLSYEQYFGPGTRLTVT.

As DNA, the CDR3 is TGTGCCAGCAGTGAATTTGAGCGGGAGTCCTACAATGAGCAGTTCTTC. It yields the protein CASSEFERESYNEQFF. This chain uses TRBV25-1 with TRBJ2-1, with TRBD2 matching over 8 bases. V was pared by 1 base and J by 1 base, with 3 bases of the junction left unmatched. The CDR3 contains 16 residues. CDR1 is MGHDK and CDR2 is SYGVNS in the germline V gene.

This clone was detected once. The rearrangement joins TRBV5-4 to TRBJ1-2; D ambiguous. V gave up 6 bases and J gave up 7 bases, with 16 bases separating them. The CDR3 consists of 13 residues. From germline, CDR1 is SGHNT and CDR2 YYREEE (reference sequence). The CDR3 loop is CASTTPGVPGYTF. The CDR3 bases are TGTGCCAGCACCACACCCGGGGTTCCTGGCTACACCTTC.

This chain joins TRBV29-1 and TRBJ1-3; weak D call: TRBD1 (5 bases). V dropped 2 bases and J dropped 1 base, with 9 bases sitting between them. The CDR3 runs to 14 residues. Germline V gene lookup returns CDR1 SQVTM and CDR2 ANQGSEA. This CDR3 reads CSVEIQGSGNTIYF. The CDR3 DNA reads TGCAGCGTTGAAATCCAGGGTTCTGGAAACACCATATATTTT. The variable domain in full, with the rest retrieved from reference TRBV29-1 and TRBJ1-3, is SAVISQKPSRDICQRGTSLTIQCQVDSQVTMMFWYRQQPGQSLTLIATANQGSEATYESGFVIDKFPISRPNLTFSTLTVSNMSPEDSSIYLCSVEIQGSGNTIYFGEGSWLTVV.

V usage is TRBV18 and J usage is TRBJ1-4; D possibly corresponds to TRBD1 (5 bases). From germline, CDR1 is KGHSH and CDR2 LQKENI. This CDR3 has 17 residues. Deletions cut 3 bases from V and 0 bases from J, with 14 bases between. CDR3 sequence: CASSPRGEGPTNEKLFF. The CDR3 DNA follows: TGTGCCAGCTCACCTCGGGGGGAAGGCCCAACTAATGAAAAACTGTTTTTT.

This clone was seen once. V usage is TRBV3-1 (or the pseudogene TRBV3-2) and J usage is TRBJ2-3; D is perhaps TRBD2 (6 bases). V shed 6 bases and J shed 0 bases, with 16 bases lying between them. The CDR3 is 16 amino acids. The germline CDR1 and CDR2 sequences are LGHDT and YNNKEL (reference sequence). The CDR3 here is CASSLPGGTSTDTQYF. The CDR3 bases are TGTGCCAGCAGTCTACCCGGCGGGACTAGCACAGATACGCAGTATTTT.

The V and J genes are TRBV18 and TRBJ2-2; 11 bases align to TRBD2. V lost 3 bases and J lost 0; bases outside the gene matches: 6. The CDR3 covers 18 residues. Germline lookup yields CDR1 KGHSH and CDR2 LQKENI. CDR3 residues: CASSPPLAGGSNTGELFF. The CDR3, as DNA: TGTGCCAGCTCACCCCCGCTAGCGGGGGGCTCGAACACCGGGGAGCTGTTTTTT.

J is TRBJ1-1 and V is TRBV12-3 or TRBV12-4; a possible D gene is TRBD1 (6 bases). The CDR3 is made up of 13 amino acids. The ends were cut back, 3 bases at V and 6 bases at J, with 11 bases in the middle. The CDR3 loop reads CASSFGQTAEAFF. The CDR3, as DNA: TGTGCCAGCAGTTTCGGACAGACGGCTGAAGCTTTCTTT.